These 28 T cell receptor beta chains share one sample of origin, sequenced in a study of graft-versus-host responses after intestinal transplantation. The authors processed graft tissue to release intraepithelial and lamina propria lymphocytes. Clones were read by immunoSEQ multiplex PCR, and TCRdb kept only the in-frame ones, dropping some. The sample comprises 1,500 or so clones, 65% to 80% of which are singletons, and about 31% rests with the top ten. Sequences were derived from ileum tissue, sampled around 76 weeks after transplant. The origin of the receptors is a human patient who received an intestinal transplant, so some T cells may come from the graft donor.

The chain is built from TRBV5-4 and TRBJ1-3; D gene uncertain. Germline loops: CDR1 SGHNT, CDR2 YYREEE (reference sequence). The CDR3 sequence is 15 residues long. Deletions cut 4 bases from V and 1 base from J, with 12 bases between. The CDR3 DNA reads TGTGCCAGCAGCCTAACCCCGGGATCTGGAAACACCATATATTTT. It encodes CASSLTPGSGNTIYF.

The rearrangement joins TRBV7-9 to TRBJ2-1; D ambiguous. The CDR3 consists of 16 residues. Germline assignment: CDR1 SEHNR and CDR2 FQNEAQ (reference sequence). V was trimmed by 3 bases and J by 8 bases, leaving 20 bases between them. The CDR3 bases are TGTGCCAGCAGCTTCCCATCACGTAGGCGATCGCATGAGCAGTTCTTC. It codes for CASSFPSRRRSHEQFF.

This chain links TRBV7-3 with TRBJ2-6; D call uncertain. Trimming cost V 0 bases and J 0 bases, with 9 bases left between them. The germline CDR1 and CDR2 sequences are SGHTA and FQGTGA. CDR3 length: 17 residues. CDR3 loop: CASSLTGRLSGANVLTF. CDR3 nucleotide sequence: TGTGCCAGCAGCTTAACGGGCAGACTCTCTGGGGCCAACGTCCTGACTTTC. Combining the CDR3 with reference TRBV7-3 and TRBJ2-6 gives the whole variable domain GAGVSQTPSNKVTEKGKYVELRCDPISGHTALYWYRQSLGQGPEFLIYFQGTGAADDSGLPNDRFFAVRPEGSVSTLKIQRTERGDSAVYLCASSLTGRLSGANVLTFGAGSRLTVL.

This clone is large by share. The chain combines TRBV12-5 with TRBJ1-1; unclear D gene. Germline CDR1 LGHNT, CDR2 FRNRAP. V lost 3 bases and J 0 bases, leaving 5 bases between the germline ends. The CDR3 length is 13 residues. CDR3 nucleotides: TGTGCTAGTGGTTTCGGCTTGAACACTGAAGCTTTCTTT. It encodes CASGFGLNTEAFF. Looking up the rest from reference TRBV12-5 and TRBJ1-1 gives the full variable domain: DARVTQTPRHKVTEMGQEVTMRCQPILGHNTVFWYRQTMMQGLELLAYFRNRAPLDDSGMPKDRFSAEMPDATLATLKIQPSEPRDSAVYFCASGFGLNTEAFFGQGTRLTVV.

This chain links TRBV6-5 with TRBJ2-7; 7 positions match TRBD2. There are 12 residues in the CDR3. The ends lost 6 bases at V and 7 bases at J; junction bases unmatched: 6. Germline-derived CDR1 and CDR2 are MNHEY and SVGAGI. The CDR3 DNA reads as TGTGCCAGCAGCCCGTCCGGGGGGGAGCAGTACTTC. Translated: CASSPSGGEQYF.

This clone was counted a few times. The V gene is TRBV5-5, the J gene TRBJ1-2; 12 bases line up with TRBD1. V was clipped by 3 bases and J by 8 bases; unmatched bases: 5. Germline assignment: CDR1 SGHKS and CDR2 YYEKEE (reference sequence). This CDR3 comprises 14 residues. The CDR3 reads CASSSAGTGGGYTF. In nucleotides, the CDR3 is TGTGCCAGCAGCTCGGCCGGGACAGGGGGCGGCTACACCTTC.

The genes are TRBV7-8 and TRBJ2-3; TRBD2 agrees at 7 bases. The ends lost 2 bases at V and 6 bases at J; junction bases unmatched: 11. This CDR3 contains 16 residues. The germline V gene has CDR1 SGHVS and CDR2 FQNEAQ. The CDR3 spells CASSLSSRREIDTQYF. In nucleotides, the CDR3 is TGTGCCAGCAGCTTATCGTCGAGGCGGGAGATCGATACGCAGTATTTT.

The rearrangement links TRBV5-8 to TRBJ1-5, with D unclear. Germline V gene data show CDR1 as SGHTS and CDR2 as YDEGEE. The CDR3 sequence is 17 residues long. Trimming took off 1 base at V and 0 bases at J, with 14 bases between the two ends. Written as DNA, the CDR3 is TGTGCCAGCAGCTTGTTAAAGGGATCATATAGCAATCAGCCCCAGCATTTT. Translation gives CASSLLKGSYSNQPQHF.

The V call is TRBV30, the J call TRBJ1-1; D may be TRBD1 (6 bases). Germline V CDR1 and CDR2: GTSNPN, SVGIG (reference sequence). This CDR3 region has 16 residues. With 2 bases removed from V and 2 bases from J, the gap between germline ends came to 18 bases. The chain's CDR3 is CAWSPGTLSVNTEAFF. For the CDR3, the DNA is TGTGCCTGGAGTCCCGGGACACTGAGCGTAAACACTGAAGCTTTCTTT.

The chain joins TRBV14 to TRBJ1-1, with unresolved D. This CDR3 spans 15 amino acids. Germline-derived CDR1 and CDR2 are SGHDN and FVKESK. V lost 5 bases and J 0 bases, leaving 13 bases between the germline ends. CDR3 region: CASSKIQRMNTEAFF. CDR3 nucleotide sequence: TGTGCCAGCAGCAAGATACAGAGGATGAACACTGAAGCTTTCTTT.

The chain uses TRBV4-1 and TRBJ2-7, with 16 bases matching TRBD2. V lost 5 bases to trimming and J lost 1 base; unmatched junction nucleotides: 14. This CDR3 comprises 20 residues. Looked up from germline, CDR1 is MGHRA and CDR2 is YSYEKL. CDR3 DNA: TGCGCCAGCAGCAACAACGCCGGGACTAGCGGGAGGGCCCTATCCTACGAGCAGTACTTC. Its protein product is CASSNNAGTSGRALSYEQYF.

This chain uses TRBV7-5 with TRBJ1-1. TRBV7-5 is a pseudogene locus. This CDR3 has 12 amino acids. The CDR3 loop reads CASSPGGVRAFF. CDR3 nucleotide sequence: TGTGCCAGCAGCCCCGGAGGGGTGAGAGCTTTCTTT.

The rearrangement uses TRBV28 and TRBJ2-7, with D possibly TRBD2 on 6 matching bases. Per germline, CDR1 MDHEN and CDR2 SYDVKM. This CDR3 contains 11 residues. V was clipped by 8 bases and J by 3 bases, with 8 bases between them. The CDR3 DNA reads as TGTGCCAGCGACGGGGGCTACGAGCAGTACTTC. It encodes CASDGGYEQYF.

The rearrangement links TRBV27 to TRBJ1-6, with D hard to call. The CDR3 loop spans 13 amino acids. V lost 0 bases and J 7 bases, leaving 4 bases between the germline ends. Germline V CDR1 and CDR2: MNHEY, SMNVEV (reference sequence). CDR3 coding DNA: TGTGCCAGCAGTTTATCCACGAATTCACCCCTCCACTTT. Protein: CASSLSTNSPLHF.

This chain connects TRBV10-3 to TRBJ2-7; the D is unclear. Germline values: CDR1 ENHRY, CDR2 SYGVKD. The CDR3 length is 11 residues. Trimming shortened V by 2 bases and J by 4 bases, and 3 bases separated the two germline ends. The CDR3 here is CAISEEYEQYF. The CDR3 DNA follows: TGTGCCATCAGTGAGGAGTACGAGCAGTACTTC.

CDR3 in amino acids: CASSPPQCGLCKYTEAFF. The CDR3 DNA reads TGTGCCAGCTCACCGCCGCAATGCGGTCTGTGTAAGTACACTGAAGCTTTCTTT. This chain links TRBV18 with TRBJ1-1; D not resolved. Trimming took off 3 bases at V and 3 bases at J, with 23 bases between the two ends. The CDR3 has 18 residues. Germline CDR1 reads KGHSH; CDR2 reads LQKENI.

This clone has more than one count but fewer than ten. CDR3 nucleotides: TGCAGCGTTAGGGCTAACGCGGGGGAGCAGTACTTC. It is translated as CSVRANAGEQYF. The chain links TRBV29-1 to TRBJ2-7; tentatively, D is TRBD2 (6 bases). Germline V CDR1 and CDR2: SQVTM, ANQGSEA. This CDR3 comprises 12 residues. V was clipped by 5 bases and J by 7 bases, with 15 bases between them.

V and J are TRBV15 and TRBJ2-1; unclear D gene. V was pared by 9 bases and J by 6 bases, with 15 bases between. The CDR3 has 13 amino acids. The germline V gene encodes CDR1 LNHNV and CDR2 YYDKDF (reference sequence). The CDR3: CATLHLVSNEQFF. Here the CDR3 DNA reads TGTGCCACTCTACATCTAGTAAGCAATGAGCAGTTCTTC.

The rearrangement uses TRBV5-1 and TRBJ2-1; a possible D gene is TRBD1 (7 bases). This CDR3 contains 15 residues. From germline, CDR1 is SGHRS and CDR2 YFSETQ. Trimming stripped 4 bases from V and 2 bases from J, with 13 bases between. This chain's CDR3 is CASSLEGTAYNEQFF. CDR3 DNA sequence: TGCGCCAGCAGCCTGGAGGGGACAGCCTACAATGAGCAGTTCTTC. The full variable domain, rest sourced from reference TRBV5-1 and TRBJ2-1, is KAGVTQTPRYLIKTRGQQVTLSCSPISGHRSVSWYQQTPGQGLQFLFEYFSETQRNKGNFPGRFSGRQFSNSRSEMNVSTLELGDSALYLCASSLEGTAYNEQFFGPGTRLTVL.

The chain couples TRBV7-9 to TRBJ1-1; weak D call: TRBD1 (5 bases). The CDR3 contains 13 residues. CDR1 and CDR2 from the germline V gene are SEHNR and FQNEAQ (reference sequence). The ends were cut back, 4 bases at V and 3 bases at J, with 9 bases in the middle. DNA for the CDR3: TGTGCCAGCAGCTCAGGGATCGACACTGAAGCTTTCTTT. As protein: CASSSGIDTEAFF.

The chain joins TRBV19 to TRBJ2-7, with D possibly called TRBD1 or TRBD2 (7 bases each). V lost 3 bases and J lost 5, with 17 bases in between. CDR1 and CDR2 from the germline V gene are LNHDA and SQIVND (reference sequence). The CDR3 is made up of 15 amino acids. CDR3 in amino acids: CASSMPGGGPDEQYF. In DNA form, the CDR3 reads TGTGCCAGTAGTATGCCAGGGGGAGGGCCGGACGAGCAGTACTTC.

The rearrangement links TRBV18 to TRBJ1-1, with no clear D. The CDR3 is made up of 14 amino acids. V lost 2 bases and J 0 bases, leaving 7 bases between the germline ends. CDR1 KGHSH and CDR2 LQKENI come from the germline V gene. The CDR3 loop is CASSPERLNTEAFF. CDR3 bases: TGTGCCAGCTCACCAGAGCGCCTGAACACTGAAGCTTTCTTT. Looking up the rest from reference TRBV18 and TRBJ1-1 gives the full variable domain: NAGVMQNPRHLVRRRGQEARLRCSPMKGHSHVYWYRQLPEEGLKFMVYLQKENIIDESGMPKERFSAEFPKEGPSILRIQQVVRGDSAAYFCASSPERLNTEAFFGQGTRLTVV.

This clone was counted a single time. The chain has TRBV9 and TRBJ2-7; no definite D call. CDR1 and CDR2 from the germline V gene are SGDLS and YYNGEE. Trimming cost V 0 bases and J 5 bases, with 12 bases left between them. The CDR3 spans 14 residues. CDR3 protein: CASSVGLPPNEQYF. In DNA form, the CDR3 reads TGTGCCAGCAGCGTAGGCTTACCTCCCAACGAGCAGTACTTC.

The chain employs TRBV10-1 and TRBJ2-1, with TRBD2 identical over 8 bases. Germline assignment: CDR1 WNHNN and CDR2 SYGVQD (reference sequence). The CDR3 is 15 amino acids. The J segment lost 0 bases and the V segment lost 2 bases, leaving 0 bases of the junction unmatched. In DNA, the CDR3 is TGCGCCAGCAGTGAGAGCGGGAGCTCCTACAATGAGCAGTTCTTC. It is translated as CASSESGSSYNEQFF.

Sample share makes this clone large. The V gene is TRBV9, the J gene TRBJ2-1; D possibly corresponds to TRBD2 (5 bases). Germline loops: CDR1 SGDLS, CDR2 YYNGEE. Trimming stripped 3 bases from V and 10 bases from J, with 14 bases between. CDR3 size: 13 residues. The CDR3: CASSAQRTREQFF. CDR3 DNA sequence: TGTGCCAGCAGCGCCCAGCGGACCCGGGAGCAGTTCTTC.

The rearrangement links TRBV5-6 to TRBJ2-2; D assignment may be TRBD1 or TRBD2 (6 bases each). Between the trimmed V and J ends, which lost 4 bases and 4 bases, there was a span of 11 bases. The CDR3 has 14 residues. Germline-derived CDR1 and CDR2 are SGHDT and YYEEEE. The CDR3 coding sequence is TGTGCCAGCAGCAGAGGAGGGGGCACCGGGGAGCTGTTTTTT. Its protein is CASSRGGGTGELFF.

This clone came up a few times. The V and J genes are TRBV2 and TRBJ2-3; maybe TRBD1 (5 bases). This CDR3 contains 14 residues. The germline V gene encodes CDR1 SNHLY and CDR2 FYNNEI. Trimming cost V 4 bases and J 6 bases, with 14 bases left between them. CDR3 bases: TGTGCCAGCAGTGCTAAAGGGGCCCTGGATACGCAGTATTTT. Translating gives CASSAKGALDTQYF.

Only a few counts were recorded for this clone. The rearrangement links TRBV15 to TRBJ1-2, with D maybe TRBD1 (5 bases). Trimming took off 3 bases at V and 3 bases at J, with 11 bases between the two ends. This CDR3 spans 14 amino acids. Per the germline V gene, CDR1 is LNHNV and CDR2 is YYDKDF (reference sequence). The DNA for the CDR3 is TGTGCCACCAGCAGGGGGGTAGCCGACTATGGCTACACCTTC. Translating gives CATSRGVADYGYTF. The complete variable domain, with remaining parts taken from reference TRBV15 and TRBJ1-2, reads DAMVIQNPRYQVTQFGKPVTLSCSQTLNHNVMYWYQQKSSQAPKLLFHYYDKDFNNEADTPDNFQSRRPNTSFCFLDIRSPGLGDTAMYLCATSRGVADYGYTFGSGTRLTVV.